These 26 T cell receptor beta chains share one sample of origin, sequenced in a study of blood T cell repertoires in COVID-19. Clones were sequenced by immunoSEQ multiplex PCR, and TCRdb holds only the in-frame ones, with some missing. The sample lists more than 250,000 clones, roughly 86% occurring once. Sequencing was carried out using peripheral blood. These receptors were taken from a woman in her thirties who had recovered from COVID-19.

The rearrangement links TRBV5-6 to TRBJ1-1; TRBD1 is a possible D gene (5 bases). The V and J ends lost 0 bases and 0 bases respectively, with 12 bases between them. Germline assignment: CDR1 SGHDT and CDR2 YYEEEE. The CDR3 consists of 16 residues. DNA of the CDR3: TGTGCCAGCAGCTTGGACGGTTGGGGCATGAACACTGAAGCTTTCTTT. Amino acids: CASSLDGWGMNTEAFF.

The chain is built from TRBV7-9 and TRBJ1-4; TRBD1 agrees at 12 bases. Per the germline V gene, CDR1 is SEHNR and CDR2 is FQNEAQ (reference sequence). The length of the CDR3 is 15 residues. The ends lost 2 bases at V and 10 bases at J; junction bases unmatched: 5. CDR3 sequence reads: CASSLIGTGGGKLFF. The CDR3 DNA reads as TGTGCCAGCAGCTTAATCGGGACAGGGGGCGGAAAACTGTTTTTT.

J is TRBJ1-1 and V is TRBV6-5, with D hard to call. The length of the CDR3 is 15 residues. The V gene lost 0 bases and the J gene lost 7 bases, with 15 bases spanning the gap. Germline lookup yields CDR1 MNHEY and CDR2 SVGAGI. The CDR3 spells CASSYSNSGLLEAFF. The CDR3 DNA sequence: TGTGCCAGCAGTTACTCGAATTCAGGCCTCCTTGAAGCTTTCTTT.

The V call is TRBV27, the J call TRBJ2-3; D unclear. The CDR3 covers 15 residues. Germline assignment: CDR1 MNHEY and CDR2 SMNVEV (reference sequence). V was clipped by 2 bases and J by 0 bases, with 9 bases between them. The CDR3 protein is CASSLAPRSTDTQYF. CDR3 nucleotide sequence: TGTGCCAGCAGTTTAGCCCCACGGAGCACAGATACGCAGTATTTT.

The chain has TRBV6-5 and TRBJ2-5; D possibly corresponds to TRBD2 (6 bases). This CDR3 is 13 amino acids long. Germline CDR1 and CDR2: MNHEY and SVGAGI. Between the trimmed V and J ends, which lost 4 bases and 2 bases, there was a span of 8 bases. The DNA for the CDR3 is TGTGCCAGCAGTTGGGACTTTCAAGAGACCCAGTACTTC. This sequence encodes CASSWDFQETQYF.

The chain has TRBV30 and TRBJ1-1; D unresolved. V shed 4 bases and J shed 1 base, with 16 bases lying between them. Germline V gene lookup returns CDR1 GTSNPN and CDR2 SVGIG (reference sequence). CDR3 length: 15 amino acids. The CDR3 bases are TGTGCCTGGACGCCCGACATCTCTGGGAACACTGAAGCTTTCTTT. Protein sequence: CAWTPDISGNTEAFF.

CDR3 sequence reads: CASSSGLPRDTQYF. In nucleotides, the CDR3 is TGTGCCAGCAGTTCGGGACTTCCCCGGGATACGCAGTATTTT. The V gene is TRBV6-2 or TRBV6-3, the J gene TRBJ2-3; D is possibly TRBD2 (6 bases). Germline V CDR1 and CDR2: MNHEY, SVGEGT. The CDR3 is 14 residues long. Trimming removed 4 bases at V and 6 bases at J, with 14 bases between.

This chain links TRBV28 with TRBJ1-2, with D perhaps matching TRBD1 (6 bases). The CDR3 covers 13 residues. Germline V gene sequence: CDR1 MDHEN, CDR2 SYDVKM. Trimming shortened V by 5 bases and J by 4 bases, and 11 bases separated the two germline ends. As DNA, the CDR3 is TGTGCCAGCAGTGCCCAGGGGAGCTATGGCTACACCTTC. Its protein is CASSAQGSYGYTF.

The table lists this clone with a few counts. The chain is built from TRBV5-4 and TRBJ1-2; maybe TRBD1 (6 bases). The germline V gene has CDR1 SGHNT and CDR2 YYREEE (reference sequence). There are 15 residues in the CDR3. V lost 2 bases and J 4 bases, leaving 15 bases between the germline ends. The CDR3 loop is CASSFWGRQVYGYTF. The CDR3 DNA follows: TGTGCCAGCAGCTTTTGGGGGAGACAGGTCTATGGCTACACCTTC.

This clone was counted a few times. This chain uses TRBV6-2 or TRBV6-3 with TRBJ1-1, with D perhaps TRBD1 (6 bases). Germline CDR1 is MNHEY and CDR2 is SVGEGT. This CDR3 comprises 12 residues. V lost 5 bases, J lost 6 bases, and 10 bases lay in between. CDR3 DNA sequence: TGTGCCAGCAGTAGGGGGTATGCTGAAGCTTTCTTT. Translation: CASSRGYAEAFF.

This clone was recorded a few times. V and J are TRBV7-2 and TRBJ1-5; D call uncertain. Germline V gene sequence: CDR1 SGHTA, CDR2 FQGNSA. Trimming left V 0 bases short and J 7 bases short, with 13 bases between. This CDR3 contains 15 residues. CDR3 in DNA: TGTGCCAGCAGCTTAGCTGGGCTACCATCCCAGCCCCAGCATTTT. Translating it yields CASSLAGLPSQPQHF.

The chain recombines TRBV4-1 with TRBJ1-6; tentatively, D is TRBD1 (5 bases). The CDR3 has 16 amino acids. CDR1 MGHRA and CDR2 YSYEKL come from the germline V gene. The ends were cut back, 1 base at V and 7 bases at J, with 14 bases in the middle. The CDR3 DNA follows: TGCGCCAGCAGCCAAGTGGGGCCTGGCTCCAATTCACCCCTCCACTTT. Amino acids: CASSQVGPGSNSPLHF.

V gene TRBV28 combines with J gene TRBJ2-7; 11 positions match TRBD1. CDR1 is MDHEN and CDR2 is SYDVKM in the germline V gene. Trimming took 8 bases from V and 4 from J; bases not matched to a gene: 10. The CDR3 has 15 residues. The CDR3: CASGNPGTGGYEQYF. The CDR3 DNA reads TGTGCCAGCGGCAATCCCGGGACAGGGGGGTACGAGCAGTACTTC.

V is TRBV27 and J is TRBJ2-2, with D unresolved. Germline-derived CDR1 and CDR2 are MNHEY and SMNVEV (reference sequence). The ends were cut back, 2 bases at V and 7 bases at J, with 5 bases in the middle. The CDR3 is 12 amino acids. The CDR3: CASSLVSGELFF. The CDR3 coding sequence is TGTGCCAGCAGTTTAGTTAGCGGGGAGCTGTTTTTT.

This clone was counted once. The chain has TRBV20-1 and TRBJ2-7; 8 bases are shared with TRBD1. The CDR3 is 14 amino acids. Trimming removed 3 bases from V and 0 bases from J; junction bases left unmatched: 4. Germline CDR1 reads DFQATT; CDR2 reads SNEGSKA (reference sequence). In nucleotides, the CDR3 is TGCAGTGCTAGTACAGGGGGGAGCTCCTACGAGCAGTACTTC. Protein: CSASTGGSSYEQYF.

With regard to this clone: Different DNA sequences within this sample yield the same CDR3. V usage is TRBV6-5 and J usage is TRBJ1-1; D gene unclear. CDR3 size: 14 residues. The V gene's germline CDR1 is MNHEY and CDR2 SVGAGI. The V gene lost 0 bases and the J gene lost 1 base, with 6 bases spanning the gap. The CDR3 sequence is CASSYSGRNTEAFF. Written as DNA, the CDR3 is TGTGCCAGCAGTTACTCAGGGAGGAACACTGAAGCTTTCTTT.

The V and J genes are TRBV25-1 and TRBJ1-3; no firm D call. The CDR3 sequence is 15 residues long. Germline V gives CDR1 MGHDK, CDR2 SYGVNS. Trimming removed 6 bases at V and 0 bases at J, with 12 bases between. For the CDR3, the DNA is TGTGCCAGCAGCGTCACCGGAGGCTCTGGAAACACCATATATTTT. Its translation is CASSVTGGSGNTIYF.

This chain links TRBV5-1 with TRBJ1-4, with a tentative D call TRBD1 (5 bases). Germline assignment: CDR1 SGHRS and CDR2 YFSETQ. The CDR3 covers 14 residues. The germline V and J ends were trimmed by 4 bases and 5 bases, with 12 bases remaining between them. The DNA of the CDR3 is TGCGCCAGCAGCATGACAGCTGGGAATGAAAAACTGTTTTTT. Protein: CASSMTAGNEKLFF.

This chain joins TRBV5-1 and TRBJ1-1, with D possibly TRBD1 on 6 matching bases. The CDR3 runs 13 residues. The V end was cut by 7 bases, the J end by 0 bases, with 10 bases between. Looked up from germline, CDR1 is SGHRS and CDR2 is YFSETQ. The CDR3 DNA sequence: TGCGCCAGCCGCCAGGGGTTGAACACTGAAGCTTTCTTT. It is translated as CASRQGLNTEAFF.

In DNA form, the CDR3 reads TGTGCCAGCAGCCTCCAGTCGGGACGGGGGGGACCAAATACGCAGTATTTT. Translated: CASSLQSGRGGPNTQYF. The rearrangement uses TRBV4-2 and TRBJ2-3; 8 nucleotides line up with TRBD2. The CDR3 sequence is 17 residues long. Germline CDR1 and CDR2: LGHNA and YNFKEQ. J gave up 7 bases and V 4 bases, and 16 bases lay outside the gene matches.

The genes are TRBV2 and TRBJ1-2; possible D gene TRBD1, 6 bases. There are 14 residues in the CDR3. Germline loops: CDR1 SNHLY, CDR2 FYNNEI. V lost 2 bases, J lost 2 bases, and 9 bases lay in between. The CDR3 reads CASSEYRENYGYTF. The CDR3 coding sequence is TGTGCCAGCAGTGAATACAGGGAAAACTATGGCTACACCTTC.

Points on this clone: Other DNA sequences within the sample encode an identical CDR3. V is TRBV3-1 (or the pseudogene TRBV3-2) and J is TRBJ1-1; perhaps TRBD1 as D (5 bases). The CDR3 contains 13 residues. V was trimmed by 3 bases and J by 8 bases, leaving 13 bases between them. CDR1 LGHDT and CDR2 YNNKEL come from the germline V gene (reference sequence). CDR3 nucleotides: TGTGCCAGCAGCCAGCAGGGAAGGACAGAAGCTTTCTTT. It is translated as CASSQQGRTEAFF.

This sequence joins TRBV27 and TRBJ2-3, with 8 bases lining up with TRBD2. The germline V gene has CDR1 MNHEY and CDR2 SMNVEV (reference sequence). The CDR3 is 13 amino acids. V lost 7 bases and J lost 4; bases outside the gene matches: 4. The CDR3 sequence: CASTAGGSDTQYF. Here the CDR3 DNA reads TGTGCCAGCACGGCGGGGGGTTCAGATACGCAGTATTTT.

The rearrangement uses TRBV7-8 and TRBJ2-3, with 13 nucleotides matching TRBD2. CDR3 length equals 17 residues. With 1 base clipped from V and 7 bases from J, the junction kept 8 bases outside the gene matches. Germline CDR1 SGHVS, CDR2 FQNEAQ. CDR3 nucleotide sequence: TGTGCCAGCAGCTTAGATAAACTAGCGGGGGGGCCAAATACGCAGTATTTT. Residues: CASSLDKLAGGPNTQYF.

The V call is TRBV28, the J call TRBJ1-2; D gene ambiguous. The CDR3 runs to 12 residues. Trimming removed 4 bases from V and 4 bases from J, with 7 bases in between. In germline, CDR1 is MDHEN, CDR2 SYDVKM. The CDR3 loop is CASSSGLYGYTF. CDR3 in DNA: TGTGCCAGCAGTTCCGGACTCTATGGCTACACCTTC.

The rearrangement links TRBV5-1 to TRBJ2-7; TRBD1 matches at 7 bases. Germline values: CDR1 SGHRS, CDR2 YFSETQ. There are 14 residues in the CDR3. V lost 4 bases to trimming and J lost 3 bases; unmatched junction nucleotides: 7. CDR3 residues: CASSTGTASYEQYF. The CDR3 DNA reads TGCGCCAGCAGCACAGGGACAGCGAGCTACGAGCAGTACTTC.